This TCR beta chain appears in the sequencing data of a study of T cells in localized non-small cell lung cancer. On this clone itself: What it binds is unknown.

The data were produced by immunoSEQ multiplex PCR, yet TCRdb's version contains in-frame clones alone and is incomplete. The sample comprises a few thousand clones, over 20% of which are singletons, and over 10% rests with the top ten. Study conclusions and caveats: Higher adjacent-lung clonality was associated with shorter survival.

CDR1 is MNHGY, CDR2 SAAAGT, per germline. The CDR3 contains 16 residues. Trimming removed 4 bases from V and 5 bases from J; junction bases left unmatched: 9. The sampled adjacent lung lay at least 2 cm from the tumor margin and showed no atypia. The specimen was normal lung tissue next to the tumor, collected before any cancer treatment. The V and J genes are TRBV6-8 and TRBJ2-5, with 11 bases identical to TRBD1. This receptor was identified in a male donor aged 60 or older with stage II lung adenocarcinoma. CDR3 DNA: TGTGCCAGCAGTTCTCCCGGGACAGGGGGTCCGGAGACCCAGTACTTC. As protein: CASSSPGTGGPETQYF.